The 25 T cell receptor beta chains in this list originate from one sample, sequenced in a study of CD8+ T cells in alopecia areata. Sequencing relied on a cDNA template that was reverse transcribed from extracted RNA. Only in-frame clones appear in the TCRdb table, and some are missing; sequencing was by immunoSEQ multiplex PCR. The data contain approximately 180,000 clones, roughly 60% of them singletons. Treatment denoted: oral pan-JAK inhibitor, 5-10 mg twice daily. Sequencing was performed on CD4+ T cells sorted from blood, taken at week 24, from a patient treated with tofacitinib. Receptors originate from a human donor with alopecia areata.

V gene TRBV27 combines with J gene TRBJ1-1; no firm D call. V lost 5 bases, J lost 1 base, and 14 bases lay in between. The CDR3 is 15 amino acids. CDR1 and CDR2 from the germline V gene are MNHEY and SMNVEV (reference sequence). In nucleotides, the CDR3 is TGTGCCAGCAGTCCCACTTTTTTCCGGAACACTGAAGCTTTCTTT. As protein: CASSPTFFRNTEAFF.

This clone came up once. J is TRBJ1-2 and V is TRBV5-4; D not resolved. Trimming pared 3 bases from V and 8 bases from J, leaving 11 bases between. The V gene's germline CDR1 is SGHNT and CDR2 YYREEE (reference sequence). The CDR3 contains 12 residues. CDR3 residues: CASSSGVEGYTF. The CDR3 DNA reads as TGTGCCAGCAGCTCGGGAGTAGAGGGCTACACCTTC.

This clone was seen a few times. This sequence joins TRBV29-1 and TRBJ2-3; D possibly corresponds to TRBD2 (7 bases). The ends were cut back, 1 base at V and 6 bases at J, with 14 bases in the middle. The CDR3 contains 14 residues. The V gene's germline CDR1 is SQVTM and CDR2 ANQGSEA. The CDR3 region is CSVEARGPTDTQYF. CDR3 DNA: TGCAGCGTTGAAGCGCGGGGGCCTACGGATACGCAGTATTTT.

The J gene is TRBJ2-6, the V gene TRBV30, with 10 bases that match TRBD1. The CDR3 extends over 20 amino acids. The V and J ends lost 4 bases and 1 base, in that order; junction bases with no gene match: 16. Germline CDR1 GTSNPN, CDR2 SVGIG (reference sequence). The CDR3 bases are TGTGCCTGGACTCTAGGGGGTCCGGGACAGGGGAGATCTGGGGCCAACGTCCTGACTTTC. Translated: CAWTLGGPGQGRSGANVLTF.

This clone has ten or more counts. The V and J genes are TRBV4-1 and TRBJ2-1, with D maybe TRBD1 (5 bases). V was pared by 1 base and J by 0 bases, with 10 bases between. The length of the CDR3 is 16 residues. Germline V gene lookup returns CDR1 MGHRA and CDR2 YSYEKL. CDR3 sequence (DNA): TGCGCCAGCAGCCAAGTGGACATGGTCTCCTACAATGAGCAGTTCTTC. It is translated as CASSQVDMVSYNEQFF.

Ten or more counts support this clone. The chain combines TRBV7-8 with TRBJ1-5; 7 nucleotides line up with TRBD1. Losses at the gene ends were 4 bases for V and 6 bases for J; bases not matched to a gene: 12. Per the germline V gene, CDR1 is SGHVS and CDR2 is FQNEAQ. The CDR3 extends over 16 amino acids. CDR3 sequence: CASSSRGDIKGQPQHF. The CDR3 DNA sequence: TGTGCCAGCAGCTCCAGGGGGGACATAAAGGGTCAGCCCCAGCATTTT.

The V gene is TRBV19, the J gene TRBJ2-1; D call uncertain. The V end was cut by 5 bases, the J end by 4 bases, with 12 bases between. Germline V lookup: CDR1 LNHDA, CDR2 SQIVND (reference sequence). The CDR3 consists of 14 residues. The CDR3 DNA sequence: TGTGCCAGTAGTGCCACCAGGATTTACAATGAGCAGTTCTTC. Protein product: CASSATRIYNEQFF.

The J gene is TRBJ1-5, the V gene TRBV4-1, with a weak D call TRBD1 (5 bases). The CDR3 has 15 residues. Germline values: CDR1 MGHRA, CDR2 YSYEKL. V was clipped by 11 bases and J by 6 bases, with 23 bases between them. The DNA of the CDR3 is TGCGCCGCGCCTATGTGGGGGGTTATCTCTCAGCCCCAGCATTTT. This translates into CAAPMWGVISQPQHF.

This clone came up a few times. The chain is built from TRBV5-1 and TRBJ1-5, with a tentative D call TRBD1 (5 bases). The V gene's germline CDR1 is SGHRS and CDR2 YFSETQ. CDR3 length: 14 residues. V was shortened by 4 bases and J by 3 bases, with 11 bases between the two germline ends. The CDR3 loop is CASSPDSPNQPQHF. CDR3 DNA sequence: TGCGCCAGCAGCCCTGACAGTCCCAATCAGCCCCAGCATTTT.

The gene calls are TRBV30 and TRBJ1-2; D is unresolved. Trimming stripped 3 bases from V and 4 bases from J, with 12 bases between. Germline V gene sequence: CDR1 GTSNPN, CDR2 SVGIG (reference sequence). The CDR3 has 13 residues. In DNA form, the CDR3 reads TGTGCCTGGAGCGTCGGAATTTTCTATGGCTACACCTTC. This encodes CAWSVGIFYGYTF.

This clone turned up a few times. The rearrangement uses TRBV7-8 and TRBJ2-1; D not certain. Germline CDR1 and CDR2: SGHVS and FQNEAQ. The CDR3 spans 15 residues. V was clipped by 1 base and J by 5 bases, with 12 bases between them. The CDR3 bases are TGTGCCAGCAGCTTAGTATCCAGACCTAACAATGAGCAGTTCTTC. Protein sequence: CASSLVSRPNNEQFF.

This clone has only a few counts. The chain couples TRBV21-1 to TRBJ2-4. TRBV21-1 is given as a pseudogene. CDR3 length: 17 amino acids. This CDR3 reads CASSNPLVYLAKNIQYF. The CDR3 nucleotides are TGTGCCAGCAGCAACCCGTTGGTTTACCTAGCCAAAAACATTCAGTACTTC.

This clone is a singleton in its sample. The CDR3 DNA follows: TGTGCCAGCAGCTGGGGCCCGAGCTATGGCTACACCTTC. Protein product: CASSWGPSYGYTF. The gene calls are TRBV11-2 and TRBJ1-2, with TRBD1 as a possible D gene (5 bases). From germline, CDR1 is SGHAT and CDR2 FQNNGV. V lost 4 bases and J lost 4, with 10 bases in between. The CDR3 runs 13 residues.

This chain connects TRBV7-2 to TRBJ2-7; 11 bases map to TRBD2. V was clipped by 1 base and J by 7 bases; unmatched bases: 3. Germline V gene sequence: CDR1 SGHTA, CDR2 FQGNSA. CDR3 length equals 14 residues. The CDR3 spells CASSLGLAGLEQYF. The CDR3 nucleotides are TGTGCCAGCAGCTTAGGACTAGCGGGGCTGGAGCAGTACTTC.

The rearrangement links TRBV29-1 to TRBJ1-1; no reliable D call. The CDR3 spans 14 residues. V dropped 7 bases and J dropped 1 base, with 16 bases sitting between them. Germline V gene lookup returns CDR1 SQVTM and CDR2 ANQGSEA. CDR3 in amino acids: CSARMKLENTEAFF. The DNA of the CDR3 is TGCAGCGCCCGAATGAAATTAGAGAACACTGAAGCTTTCTTT.

This clone was counted a few times. The rearrangement links TRBV15 to TRBJ2-1; the D is unclear. With 0 bases removed from V and 10 bases from J, the gap between germline ends came to 10 bases. Germline CDR1 LNHNV, CDR2 YYDKDF (reference sequence). CDR3 length: 13 residues. The CDR3 reads CATSRDPQTEQFF. CDR3 nucleotide sequence: TGTGCCACCAGCAGAGATCCACAGACCGAGCAGTTCTTC.

V gene TRBV29-1 combines with J gene TRBJ2-7; the D gene is possibly TRBD1 (6 bases). The germline V gene has CDR1 SQVTM and CDR2 ANQGSEA. The CDR3 is 11 residues long. V lost 4 bases to trimming and J lost 9 bases, with 13 bases between them. The CDR3 DNA sequence: TGCAGCGTTGCACAAGACAGGTCGCAGTACTTC. Its protein product is CSVAQDRSQYF.

This clone was recorded only once. The CDR3 sequence is CAWSVRATEQYF. CDR3 bases: TGTGCCTGGAGTGTACGAGCGACCGAGCAGTACTTC. The chain is built from TRBV30 and TRBJ2-7; D gene uncertain. The CDR3 has 12 residues. Germline CDR1 reads GTSNPN; CDR2 reads SVGIG (reference sequence). Between the trimmed V and J ends, which lost 0 bases and 6 bases, there was a span of 9 bases.

The genes are TRBV6-4 and TRBJ2-3; 8 bases agree with TRBD2. CDR3 length: 15 residues. J was trimmed by 0 bases and V by 6 bases; bases with no gene match: 5. Germline values: CDR1 MRHNA, CDR2 SNTAGT. This chain's CDR3 is CASSSGGASTDTQYF. Written as DNA, the CDR3 is TGTGCCAGCAGCTCCGGGGGGGCCAGCACAGATACGCAGTATTTT.

The gene calls are TRBV7-2 and TRBJ2-5, with a possible D match to TRBD2 (7 bases). Deletions cut 5 bases from V and 2 bases from J, with 18 bases between. In germline, CDR1 is SGHTA, CDR2 FQGNSA. This CDR3 comprises 16 residues. The CDR3 protein is CASSPPGGGTQETQYF. The CDR3 DNA follows: TGTGCCAGCAGCCCCCCGGGCGGGGGCACTCAAGAGACCCAGTACTTC.

The rearrangement links TRBV29-1 to TRBJ1-2, with TRBD1 matching over 8 bases. The CDR3 contains 14 residues. Looked up from germline, CDR1 is SQVTM and CDR2 is ANQGSEA. V lost 1 base and J lost 7; bases outside the gene matches: 8. The CDR3 nucleotides are TGCAGCGTTGAAGGTGGAGCAGGGGGCCTTGGCTACACCTTC. Its translation: CSVEGGAGGLGYTF.

The rearrangement links TRBV30 to TRBJ1-6; D is perhaps TRBD1 (5 bases). Germline assignment: CDR1 GTSNPN and CDR2 SVGIG (reference sequence). Trimming removed 0 bases at V and 6 bases at J, with 12 bases between. The CDR3 has 15 residues. The chain's CDR3 is CAWSVTGVVNSPLHF. The CDR3 bases are TGTGCCTGGAGTGTCACAGGAGTAGTTAATTCACCCCTCCACTTT.

The chain carries TRBV30 and TRBJ2-7; D assignment may be TRBD1 or TRBD2 (5 bases each). CDR3 length: 13 amino acids. V shed 4 bases and J shed 7 bases, with 17 bases lying between them. Germline V CDR1 and CDR2: GTSNPN, SVGIG (reference sequence). The CDR3 loop reads CAWNRAGAEEQYF. DNA of the CDR3: TGTGCCTGGAATAGAGCCGGGGCGGAGGAGCAGTACTTC.

V gene TRBV5-1 combines with J gene TRBJ1-5, with 10 positions matching TRBD1. CDR3 size: 15 residues. The V and J ends lost 4 bases and 1 base, in that order; junction bases with no gene match: 2. CDR1 and CDR2 (germline): SGHRS, YFSETQ. The CDR3 DNA reads TGCGCCAGCAGCGAGGGACAGGGGAGCAATCAGCCCCAGCATTTT. Translation gives CASSEGQGSNQPQHF.

The chain employs TRBV29-1 and TRBJ1-2; D unclear. The CDR3 covers 11 residues. CDR1 is SQVTM and CDR2 is ANQGSEA in the germline V gene. V gave up 4 bases and J gave up 8 bases, with 11 bases separating them. The CDR3 loop reads CSVGGVLGYTF. CDR3 DNA: TGCAGCGTTGGCGGGGTGTTGGGCTACACCTTC.